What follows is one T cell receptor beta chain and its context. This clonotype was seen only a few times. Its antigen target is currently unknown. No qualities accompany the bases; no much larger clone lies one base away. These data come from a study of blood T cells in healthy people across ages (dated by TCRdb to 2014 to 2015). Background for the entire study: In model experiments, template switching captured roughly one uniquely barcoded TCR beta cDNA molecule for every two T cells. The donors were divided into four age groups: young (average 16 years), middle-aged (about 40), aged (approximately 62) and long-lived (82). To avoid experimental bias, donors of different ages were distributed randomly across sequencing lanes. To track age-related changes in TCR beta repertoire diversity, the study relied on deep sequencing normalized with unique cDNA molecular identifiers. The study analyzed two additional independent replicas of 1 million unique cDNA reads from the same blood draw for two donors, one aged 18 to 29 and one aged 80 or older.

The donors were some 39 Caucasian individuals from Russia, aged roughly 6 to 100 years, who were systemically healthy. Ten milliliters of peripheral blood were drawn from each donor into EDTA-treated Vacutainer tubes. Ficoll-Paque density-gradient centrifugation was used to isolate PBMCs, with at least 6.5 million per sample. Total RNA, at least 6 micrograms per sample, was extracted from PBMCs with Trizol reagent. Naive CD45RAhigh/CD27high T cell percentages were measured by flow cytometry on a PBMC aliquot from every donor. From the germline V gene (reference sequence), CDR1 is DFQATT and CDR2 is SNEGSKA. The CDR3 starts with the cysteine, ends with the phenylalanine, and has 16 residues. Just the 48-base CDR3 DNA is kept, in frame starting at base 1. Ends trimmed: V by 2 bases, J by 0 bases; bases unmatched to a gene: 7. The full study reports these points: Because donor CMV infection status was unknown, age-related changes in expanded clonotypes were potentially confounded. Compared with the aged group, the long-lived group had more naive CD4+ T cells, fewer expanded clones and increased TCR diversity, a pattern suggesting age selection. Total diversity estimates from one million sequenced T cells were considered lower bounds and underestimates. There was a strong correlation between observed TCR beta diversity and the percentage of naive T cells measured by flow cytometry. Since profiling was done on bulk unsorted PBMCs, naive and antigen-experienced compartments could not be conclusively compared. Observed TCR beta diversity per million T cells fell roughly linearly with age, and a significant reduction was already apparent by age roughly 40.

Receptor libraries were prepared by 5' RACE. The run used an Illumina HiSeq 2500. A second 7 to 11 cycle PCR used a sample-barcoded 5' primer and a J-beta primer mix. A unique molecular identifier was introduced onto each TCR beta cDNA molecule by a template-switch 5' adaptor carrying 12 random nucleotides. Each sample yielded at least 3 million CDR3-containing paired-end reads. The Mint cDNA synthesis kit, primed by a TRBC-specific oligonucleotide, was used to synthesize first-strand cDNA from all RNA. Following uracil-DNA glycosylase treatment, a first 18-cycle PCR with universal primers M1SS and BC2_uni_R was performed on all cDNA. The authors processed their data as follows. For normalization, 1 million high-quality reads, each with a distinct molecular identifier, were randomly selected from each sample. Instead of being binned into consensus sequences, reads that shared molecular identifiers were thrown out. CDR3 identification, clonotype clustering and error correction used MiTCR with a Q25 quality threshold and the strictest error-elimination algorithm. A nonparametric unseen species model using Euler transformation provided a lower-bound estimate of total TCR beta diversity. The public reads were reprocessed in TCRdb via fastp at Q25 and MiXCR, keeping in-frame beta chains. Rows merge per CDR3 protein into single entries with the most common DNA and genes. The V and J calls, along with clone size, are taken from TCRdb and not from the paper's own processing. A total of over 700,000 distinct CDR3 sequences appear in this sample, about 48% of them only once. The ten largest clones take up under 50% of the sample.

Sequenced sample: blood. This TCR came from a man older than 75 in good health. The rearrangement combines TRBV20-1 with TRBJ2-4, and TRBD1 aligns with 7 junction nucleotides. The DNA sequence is TGCAGTGCTAGACGCCTGGGACAGCTAGCCAAAAACATTCAGTACTTC. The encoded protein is CSARRLGQLAKNIQYF.